The sequence of this TCR beta chain was determined in a study of T cell changes during pregnancy in multiple sclerosis. Clones were read by immunoSEQ multiplex PCR, and TCRdb kept only the in-frame ones, dropping some. The repertoire holds some 100,000 clones, 90% to 95% seen once, with under 1.5% in the top ten. There are 14 residues in the CDR3. The germline V gene encodes CDR1 MNHEY and CDR2 SVGAGI. The J segment lost 4 bases and the V segment lost 6 bases, leaving 9 bases of the junction unmatched. This rearrangement joins TRBV6-5 to TRBJ2-7, with TRBD1 matching over 7 bases. The material was peripheral blood, obtained in the second trimester of pregnancy. This clonotype was sampled from a female donor with multiple sclerosis, enrolled in a pregnancy study. The CDR3 loop is CASRNDREGYEQYF. The DNA for the CDR3 is TGTGCCAGCAGAAATGACAGGGAAGGGTACGAGCAGTACTTC.